Following are 5 T cell receptor beta chains from one sample sequenced in a study of T cell changes during pregnancy in multiple sclerosis. Assay: immunoSEQ multiplex PCR; the TCRdb copy retains only in-frame clones and omits some. The data contain about 20,000 clones, about 88% of them singletons. Source: CD8+ T cells from peripheral blood mononuclear cells, taken after pregnancy. The receptors derive from a female donor in good health, enrolled as a control in a pregnancy study.

V and J are TRBV27 and TRBJ1-1; no definite D call. Germline CDR1 and CDR2: MNHEY and SMNVEV (reference sequence). This CDR3 contains 14 residues. V was pared by 4 bases and J by 0 bases, with 9 bases between. The CDR3: CASSSPRVNTEAFF. For the CDR3, the DNA is TGTGCCAGCAGTTCCCCACGGGTGAACACTGAAGCTTTCTTT.

This sequence joins TRBV10-1 and TRBJ2-3, with 11 bases fitting TRBD2. Germline V gives CDR1 WNHNN, CDR2 SYGVQD (reference sequence). V was pared by 2 bases and J by 3 bases, with 1 base of the junction left unmatched. The CDR3 runs to 15 residues. This chain's CDR3 is CASSETSGGTDTQYF. The CDR3, as DNA: TGCGCCAGCAGTGAGACTAGCGGGGGAACAGATACGCAGTATTTT.

This rearrangement joins TRBV5-4 to TRBJ1-5; tentative D call: TRBD1 (6 bases). V lost 0 bases and J lost 7, with 14 bases in between. In germline, CDR1 is SGHNT, CDR2 YYREEE (reference sequence). The CDR3 runs 15 residues. CDR3 protein: CASSLAGEVGQPQHF. For the CDR3, the DNA is TGTGCCAGCAGCTTGGCAGGGGAAGTAGGACAGCCCCAGCATTTT.

This rearrangement joins TRBV19 to TRBJ2-7; 10 bases align to TRBD1. Germline lookup yields CDR1 LNHDA and CDR2 SQIVND (reference sequence). J lost 9 bases, V lost 5 bases, and 13 bases had no gene match. The CDR3 extends over 15 amino acids. The CDR3 protein is CASSPRQGAITVQYF. As DNA, the CDR3 is TGTGCCAGTAGTCCACGACAGGGGGCTATAACGGTGCAGTACTTC. The variable domain in full, with the rest retrieved from reference TRBV19 and TRBJ2-7, is DGGITQSPKYLFRKEGQNVTLSCEQNLNHDAMYWYRQDPGQGLRLIYYSQIVNDFQKGDIAEGYSVSREKKESFPLTVTSAQKNPTAFYLCASSPRQGAITVQYFGPGTRLTVT.

J is TRBJ2-7 and V is TRBV5-6; possibly TRBD2 for D (5 bases). CDR3 length equals 14 residues. Per germline, CDR1 SGHDT and CDR2 YYEEEE. The germline V and J ends were trimmed by 0 bases and 2 bases, with 9 bases remaining between them. In DNA, the CDR3 is TGTGCCAGCAGCTTGGTCCACGGGACCTACGAGCAGTACTTC. This sequence encodes CASSLVHGTYEQYF.